The rows below give T cell receptor beta chains drawn from one sample of a study of shared clonotypes between healthy human individuals. Method: immunoSEQ multiplex PCR; TCRdb's copy keeps in-frame clones and lacks some. This table holds 550,000 to 700,000 clones, around 73% found once. The sequenced material came from memory CD4+ T cells sorted from blood. The receptors derive from a woman in her twenties or thirties in good health. CDR3s include the opening cysteine and the closing phenylalanine or tryptophan. A D gene is named only where the DNA matches it firmly. Part of the rows lack a size; the others show once, few, many or a class for expanded clones.

D gene	clone size	J gene	V gene	CDR3 DNA	CDR3 protein
TRBD1	once	TRBJ1-4	TRBV28	TGTGCCAGCCGGGACAGCACTAATGAAAAACTGTTTTTT	CASRDSTNEKLFF
TRBD1	once	TRBJ2-1	TRBV25-1	TGTGCCAGCTCGACAGGGGGCGCCCCCGATGAGCAGTTCTTC	CASSTGGAPDEQFF
NA	NA	TRBJ2-7	TRBV29-1	TGCAGCGTTGACCAGGGCTCCTACGAGCAGTACTTC	CSVDQGSYEQYF
TRBD1	NA	TRBJ2-2	TRBV7-6	TGTGCCAGCAGCCGGACAGGGTTGGACACCGGGGAGCTGTTTTTT	CASSRTGLDTGELFF
NA	NA	TRBJ2-7	TRBV28	TGTGCCAGCTATTCCACAGGCGCTTTCTACGAGCAGTACTTC	CASYSTGAFYEQYF
TRBD1	NA	TRBJ2-3	TRBV9	TGTGCCAGCAGCGTAGTACAGGGGGCGAAAGATACGCAGTATTTT	CASSVVQGAKDTQYF
TRBD1	NA	TRBJ2-7	TRBV18	TGTGCCAGCTCACCGGGACAGTCATACGAGCAGTACTTC	CASSPGQSYEQYF
NA	once	TRBJ2-2	TRBV27	TGTGCCAGCAGTTTAGGGGGCGCCCAGACCGGGGAGCTGTTTTTT	CASSLGGAQTGELFF
NA	NA	TRBJ2-7	TRBV27	TGTGCCAGCAGTTCCAAGTCCCATCACCCCTCCTACGAGCAGTACTTC	CASSSKSHHPSYEQYF
TRBD2	few	TRBJ2-7	TRBV4-2	TGTGCCAGCAGCCAAGCGACTACAGCGGGAGTGGGTGGGTCCTACGAGCAGTACTTC	CASSQATTAGVGGSYEQYF
TRBD1	NA	TRBJ1-1	TRBV19	TGTGCCAGTAGTGCGGGACAGGGGGCGCGGAACACTGAAGCTTTCTTT	CASSAGQGARNTEAFF
NA	few	TRBJ2-1	TRBV28	TGTGCCAGCAGCCTACCTAGGGGCGCCGGTGAGCAGTTCTTC	CASSLPRGAGEQFF
TRBD2	NA	TRBJ2-7	TRBV30	TGTGCCTGGAGGTCACTAGCGGGAGGAACCTACGAGCAGTACTTC	CAWRSLAGGTYEQYF
NA	NA	TRBJ2-1	TRBV4-1	TGCGCCAGCAGCCAACCAGGATTCTCCTACAATGAGCAGTTCTTC	CASSQPGFSYNEQFF
TRBD2	NA	TRBJ2-7	TRBV6-5	TGTGCCAGCTCGGGACTAGGCAGTGGTGAGCAGTACTTC	CASSGLGSGEQYF
NA	NA	TRBJ1-5	TRBV2	TGTGCCAGCAGTGGCAGGGAAACTCAGCCCCAGCATTTT	CASSGRETQPQHF
TRBD2	few	TRBJ2-1	TRBV29-1	TGCAGCGTTGCGGGGACTAGCGGGCACTACAATGAGCAGTTCTTC	CSVAGTSGHYNEQFF
TRBD1	NA	TRBJ1-1	TRBV27	TGTGCCAGCAGTTCCATTGACAGGGGGCGTTACGAAGCTTTCTTT	CASSSIDRGRYEAFF